This entry lists 26 T cell receptor beta chains sequenced from one sample in a study of cytomegalovirus exposure and HLA in healthy donors. Amplification used 60 Vbeta primers and 13 Jbeta primers. The protocol was immunoSEQ multiplex PCR, while the TCRdb copy is restricted to in-frame clones and leaves out a portion. In the table there are about 82,000 clones, about 70% of which are singletons. The sample taken for sequencing was PBMCs. The source of these receptors is a woman between 45 and 60 years old in good health and CMV-seropositive.

This clone was observed a handful of times. The chain carries TRBV2 and TRBJ2-6, with a tentative D call TRBD1 (6 bases). The CDR3 sequence is 16 residues long. Germline V gene sequence: CDR1 SNHLY, CDR2 FYNNEI. Trimming removed 4 bases from V and 2 bases from J, with 12 bases in between. CDR3 amino acids: CASSGFQGPGANVLTF. The CDR3 region has the DNA TGTGCCAGCAGTGGATTTCAGGGGCCTGGGGCCAACGTCCTGACTTTC.

The V gene is TRBV28, the J gene TRBJ2-3; D is ambiguous. This CDR3 is 15 amino acids long. Germline CDR1 and CDR2: MDHEN and SYDVKM. V was pared by 7 bases and J by 2 bases, with 16 bases between. CDR3 nucleotide sequence: TGTGCCAGCAATGGAATAGGAGCCGTCACAGATACGCAGTATTTT. Encoded protein: CASNGIGAVTDTQYF. Full variable domain (missing parts from reference TRBV28 and TRBJ2-3): DVKVTQSSRYLVKRTGEKVFLECVQDMDHENMFWYRQDPGLGLRLIYFSYDVKMKEKGDIPEGYSVSREKKERFSLILESASTNQTSMYLCASNGIGAVTDTQYFGPGTRLTVL.

This chain connects TRBV6-5 to TRBJ2-7; TRBD2 might be the D (6 bases). Trimming stripped 0 bases from V and 3 bases from J, with 15 bases between. Germline assignment: CDR1 MNHEY and CDR2 SVGAGI. CDR3 length equals 16 residues. This CDR3 reads CASSYSGGTGYYEQYF. CDR3 nucleotides: TGTGCCAGCAGTTACTCGGGCGGGACCGGCTACTACGAGCAGTACTTC.

The chain combines TRBV6-5 with TRBJ1-1, with D hard to call. V lost 3 bases and J 1 base, leaving 9 bases between the germline ends. Germline assignment: CDR1 MNHEY and CDR2 SVGAGI. CDR3 length equals 14 residues. The CDR3 DNA sequence: TGTGCCAGCAGTTATCGCTCGGGGAACACTGAAGCTTTCTTT. It is translated as CASSYRSGNTEAFF.

This chain connects TRBV6-5 to TRBJ1-5, with a tentative D call TRBD1 (6 bases). The CDR3 is made up of 15 amino acids. Germline V gene lookup returns CDR1 MNHEY and CDR2 SVGAGI. V gave up 0 bases and J gave up 3 bases, with 9 bases separating them. The CDR3 coding sequence is TGTGCCAGCAGTTACTCCGGACAGCCCAATCAGCCCCAGCATTTT. Its protein is CASSYSGQPNQPQHF.

This clone was seen only a few times. J is TRBJ1-1 and V is TRBV6-5; D is possibly TRBD1 (6 bases). Germline V gene lookup returns CDR1 MNHEY and CDR2 SVGAGI. The CDR3 runs to 14 residues. The germline V and J ends were trimmed by 5 bases and 1 base, with 11 bases remaining between them. Here the CDR3 DNA reads TGTGCCAGCAGTCGCCCGACAGGGAACACTGAAGCTTTCTTT. Translation: CASSRPTGNTEAFF.

The chain carries TRBV11-1 and TRBJ2-2; 9 nucleotides align to TRBD1. V dropped 6 bases and J dropped 6; count of bases not matched to a gene: 8. The germline CDR1 and CDR2 sequences are SGHAT and FQDESV (reference sequence). This CDR3 contains 15 residues. The CDR3 loop reads CASSPGTGRAGELFF. The CDR3 DNA reads TGTGCCAGCAGTCCCGGGACAGGGAGGGCCGGGGAGCTGTTTTTT.

The rearrangement joins TRBV11-1 to TRBJ2-7; 8 bases fit TRBD1. V lost 3 bases to trimming and J lost 5 bases; unmatched junction nucleotides: 6. The germline V gene encodes CDR1 SGHAT and CDR2 FQDESV (reference sequence). The CDR3 spans 14 residues. The DNA for the CDR3 is TGTGCCAGCAGCTTGCCGACAGGGGACAACGAGCAGTACTTC. It yields the protein CASSLPTGDNEQYF.

The chain uses TRBV29-1 and TRBJ1-2; 7 bases are shared with TRBD1. The trim removed 3 bases at V and 4 bases at J, leaving 5 bases unmatched. The CDR3 sequence is 13 residues long. Germline CDR1 reads SQVTM; CDR2 reads ANQGSEA. CDR3 amino acids: CSVDNRGSYGYTF. DNA for the CDR3: TGCAGCGTTGATAACAGGGGAAGCTATGGCTACACCTTC.

This chain joins TRBV30 and TRBJ2-1, with 7 bases aligning to TRBD1. The germline V gene has CDR1 GTSNPN and CDR2 SVGIG (reference sequence). J was trimmed by 0 bases and V by 5 bases; bases with no gene match: 7. There are 15 residues in the CDR3. The CDR3, as DNA: TGTGCCTGGGGTGGGGACAGAAGCTCCTACAATGAGCAGTTCTTC. It translates to CAWGGDRSSYNEQFF.

The chain uses TRBV5-4 and TRBJ2-3; TRBD2 matches at 15 bases. The CDR3 has 16 amino acids. J lost 5 bases, V lost 3 bases, and 4 bases had no gene match. CDR1 SGHNT and CDR2 YYREEE come from the germline V gene (reference sequence). CDR3 protein: CASSSGLAGGEDTQYF. DNA for the CDR3: TGTGCCAGCAGCTCGGGACTAGCGGGAGGCGAAGATACGCAGTATTTT. Full variable domain (outside the CDR3, taken from reference TRBV5-4 and TRBJ2-3): ETGVTQSPTHLIKTRGQQVTLRCSSQSGHNTVSWYQQALGQGPQFIFQYYREEENGRGNFPPRFSGLQFPNYSSELNVNALELDDSALYLCASSSGLAGGEDTQYFGPGTRLTVL.

The rearrangement uses TRBV28 and TRBJ1-2; D is perhaps TRBD1 (6 bases). V lost 4 bases and J lost 4, with 13 bases in between. CDR1 is MDHEN, CDR2 SYDVKM, per germline. CDR3 size: 14 residues. The CDR3 DNA reads TGTGCCAGCAGTTCGATCCGGACAGTCTATGGCTACACCTTC. Its protein is CASSSIRTVYGYTF.

The chain combines TRBV10-3 with TRBJ1-5; D not certain. Germline CDR1 and CDR2: ENHRY and SYGVKD. The CDR3 totals 14 residues. The V end was cut by 10 bases, the J end by 3 bases, with 16 bases between. The CDR3 spells CATQSSDSNQPQHF. The CDR3 DNA is TGTGCCACACAGAGTTCCGATTCCAATCAGCCCCAGCATTTT.

This clone was detected only once. This sequence joins TRBV6-1 and TRBJ1-5; 7 bases are a match to TRBD1. This CDR3 has 15 amino acids. Germline trimming cut 2 bases from V and 4 bases from J; bases unmatched to any gene: 5. CDR1 MNHNS and CDR2 SASEGT come from the germline V gene. The CDR3 spells CASSERGTVNQPQHF. CDR3 DNA: TGTGCCAGCAGTGAAAGGGGGACAGTTAATCAGCCCCAGCATTTT.

The V call is TRBV6-5, the J call TRBJ2-7, with 8 positions matching TRBD2. With 2 bases clipped from V and 7 bases from J, the junction kept 7 bases outside the gene matches. The V gene's germline CDR1 is MNHEY and CDR2 SVGAGI. This CDR3 is built from 14 residues. CDR3 coding DNA: TGTGCCAGCAGTTACACTAGCGGACCTGGGGAGCAGTACTTC. This encodes CASSYTSGPGEQYF.

This clone was recorded only once. This chain uses TRBV6-6 with TRBJ2-2; D is unresolved. Trimming cost V 5 bases and J 5 bases, with 6 bases left between them. Germline V gene sequence: CDR1 MNHNY, CDR2 SVGAGI (reference sequence). CDR3 length: 12 amino acids. The CDR3 is CASSKTTGELFF. CDR3 DNA: TGTGCCAGCAGTAAGACAACCGGGGAGCTGTTTTTT.

This clone was detected only a few times. The chain carries TRBV4-1 and TRBJ2-3, with TRBD2 matching over 7 bases. The V and J ends lost 1 base and 4 bases, in that order; junction bases with no gene match: 8. CDR1 is MGHRA and CDR2 is YSYEKL in the germline V gene. The CDR3 consists of 16 residues. CDR3 sequence (DNA): TGCGCCAGCAGCCAAGTGGGCGGGAGAGGACCAGATACGCAGTATTTT. This translates into CASSQVGGRGPDTQYF.

V and J are TRBV20-1 and TRBJ2-1; D might be TRBD2 (5 bases). The CDR3 covers 11 residues. Trimming left V 4 bases short and J 7 bases short, with 8 bases between. The germline V gene encodes CDR1 DFQATT and CDR2 SNEGSKA (reference sequence). DNA for the CDR3: TGCAGTGCTACGGACTGGAATGAGCAGTTCTTC. Residues: CSATDWNEQFF.

The chain recombines TRBV6-5 with TRBJ2-1; D not certain. V lost 0 bases to trimming and J lost 2 bases, with 2 bases between them. The CDR3 has 13 residues. The germline V gene encodes CDR1 MNHEY and CDR2 SVGAGI. CDR3: CASSYSTYNEQFF. CDR3 DNA sequence: TGTGCCAGCAGTTACTCTACCTACAATGAGCAGTTCTTC.

This clone was seen a few times. The genes are TRBV2 and TRBJ2-5; D might be TRBD2 (6 bases). Germline V lookup: CDR1 SNHLY, CDR2 FYNNEI. This CDR3 has 14 residues. The V end lost 4 bases, the J end lost 4 bases, and 13 bases lay between the germline ends. The CDR3 spells CASSVRLGGETQYF. CDR3 in DNA: TGTGCCAGCAGTGTTAGGTTGGGGGGAGAGACCCAGTACTTC.

This clone appeared once. The chain carries TRBV7-2 and TRBJ2-7; 8 bases fit TRBD2. Germline CDR1 and CDR2: SGHTA and FQGNSA. Unmatched junction bases numbered 4, after V lost 5 bases and J lost 1 base. The CDR3 runs to 14 residues. DNA of the CDR3: TGTGCCAGCAGCCTAACTAGCGGATCCTACGAGCAGTACTTC. This sequence encodes CASSLTSGSYEQYF. Drawing the rest from reference TRBV7-2 and TRBJ2-7, the complete variable domain is GAGVSQSPSNKVTEKGKDVELRCDPISGHTALYWYRQSLGQGLEFLIYFQGNSAPDKSGLPSDRFSAERTGGSVSTLTIQRTQQEDSAVYLCASSLTSGSYEQYFGPGTRLTVT.

The chain joins TRBV5-1 to TRBJ2-5, with D perhaps TRBD1 (5 bases). The CDR3 runs 14 residues. V was trimmed by 4 bases and J by 1 base, leaving 11 bases between them. The V gene's germline CDR1 is SGHRS and CDR2 YFSETQ. The CDR3 spells CASSNQGPQETQYF. The DNA of the CDR3 is TGCGCCAGCAGCAACCAGGGCCCCCAAGAGACCCAGTACTTC.

V is TRBV28 and J is TRBJ1-5; perhaps TRBD1 as D (5 bases). V lost 11 bases to trimming and J lost 9 bases, with 20 bases between them. There are 13 residues in the CDR3. Germline CDR1 and CDR2: MDHEN and SYDVKM. The CDR3 DNA sequence: TGTGCCGCAGAGGTGGGCGGAGACAGGCCCCAGCATTTT. This sequence encodes CAAEVGGDRPQHF.

V gene TRBV5-1 combines with J gene TRBJ1-4; the D is unclear. The V gene's germline CDR1 is SGHRS and CDR2 YFSETQ. The V end lost 2 bases, the J end lost 5 bases, and 10 bases lay between the germline ends. The CDR3 is 14 amino acids. Here the CDR3 reads CASSFGIANEKLFF. CDR3 DNA sequence: TGCGCCAGCAGCTTCGGGATTGCGAATGAAAAACTGTTTTTT. The full variable domain, its missing parts supplied by reference TRBV5-1 and TRBJ1-4, is KAGVTQTPRYLIKTRGQQVTLSCSPISGHRSVSWYQQTPGQGLQFLFEYFSETQRNKGNFPGRFSGRQFSNSRSEMNVSTLELGDSALYLCASSFGIANEKLFFGSGTQLSVL.

This chain uses TRBV7-9 with TRBJ2-1; 12 nucleotides match TRBD2. Germline V lookup: CDR1 SEHNR, CDR2 FQNEAQ (reference sequence). This CDR3 has 16 amino acids. With V trimmed by 2 bases and J by 7 bases, 6 bases remained unmatched. CDR3 loop: CASSLLTSGRGNEQFF. The DNA of the CDR3 is TGTGCCAGCAGCTTATTGACTAGCGGGAGAGGGAATGAGCAGTTCTTC.

This clone has only one observation. The rearrangement uses TRBV5-4 and TRBJ2-1; the match to TRBD2 covers 7 bases. CDR1 is SGHNT, CDR2 YYREEE, per germline (reference sequence). The ends lost 2 bases at V and 4 bases at J; junction bases unmatched: 9. The CDR3 contains 16 residues. As DNA, the CDR3 is TGTGCCAGCAGCTTATGGGGGGGGAACTCTTACAATGAGCAGTTCTTC. Translation gives CASSLWGGNSYNEQFF.